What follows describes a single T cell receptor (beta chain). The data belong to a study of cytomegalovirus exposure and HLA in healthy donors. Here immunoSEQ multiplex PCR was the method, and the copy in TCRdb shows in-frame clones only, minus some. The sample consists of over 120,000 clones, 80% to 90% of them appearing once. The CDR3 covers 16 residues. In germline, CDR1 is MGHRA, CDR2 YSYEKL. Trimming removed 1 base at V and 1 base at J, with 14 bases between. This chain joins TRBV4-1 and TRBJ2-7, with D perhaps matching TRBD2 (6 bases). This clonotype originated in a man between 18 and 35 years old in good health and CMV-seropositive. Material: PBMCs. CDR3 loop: CASSQGGGRGSYEQYF. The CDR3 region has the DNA TGCGCCAGCAGCCAAGGTGGGGGGAGAGGATCCTACGAGCAGTACTTC.